The rows below give T cell receptor beta chains drawn from one sample of a study of cytomegalovirus exposure and HLA in healthy donors. Measured with immunoSEQ multiplex PCR; TCRdb has only the in-frame clones, and not every one. The table shows 220,000 or so clones, with around four fifths occurring only once. Sample: PBMCs. All receptors come from a woman in her twenties or thirties in good health and CMV-seropositive. CDR3s include the opening cysteine and the closing phenylalanine or tryptophan. The order of the fields is CDR3 protein, V gene.

CDR3aa: CASSLERAQRGTEAFF
v_gene: TRBV11-2

CDR3aa: CASSRIAGASTDTQYF
v_gene: TRBV5-1

CDR3aa: CASTPLGLSKLFF
v_gene: TRBV11-1

CDR3aa: CASSVGSSYNEQFF
v_gene: TRBV9

CDR3aa: CASSLGESSYNEQFF
v_gene: TRBV28

CDR3aa: CASSLLVGEGPYNEQFF
v_gene: TRBV27

CDR3aa: CASSWVGTGYNEQFF
v_gene: TRBV5-1

CDR3aa: CASTSLGHQETQYF
v_gene: TRBV2

CDR3aa: CASNGGSSYEQYF
v_gene: TRBV6-5

CDR3aa: CASSPLGTANEKLFF
v_gene: TRBV7-2

CDR3aa: CASSYGRSGSGDTQYF
v_gene: TRBV6-5

CDR3aa: CASSSGQGSNEKLFF
v_gene: TRBV5-1

CDR3aa: CASSASSGLAGANEQFF
v_gene: TRBV19

CDR3aa: CASSSSGGGNQPQHF
v_gene: TRBV19

CDR3aa: CASSPRTSGAYNEQFF
v_gene: TRBV18

CDR3aa: CAWSVNGNTEAFF
v_gene: TRBV30

CDR3aa: CASSLNVQKSNTGELFF
v_gene: TRBV7-3

CDR3aa: CASRVLATQETQYF
v_gene: TRBV27

CDR3aa: CARSLPAFYEQYF
v_gene: TRBV5-3

CDR3aa: CAISRLGGQDEQYF
v_gene: TRBV10-3

CDR3aa: CSVGSRDTEAFF
v_gene: TRBV29-1

CDR3aa: CASSVELHLTGELFF
v_gene: TRBV9

CDR3aa: CAWTREETQYF
v_gene: TRBV30

CDR3aa: CASSLQGGGNTIYF
v_gene: TRBV5-4

CDR3aa: CASSYAGQATNYGYTF
v_gene: TRBV6-5

CDR3aa: CATSSTGGGNQPQHF
v_gene: TRBV15

CDR3aa: CSVKGLAGAHEQYF
v_gene: TRBV29-1

CDR3aa: CAWKGQREGGQFF
v_gene: TRBV30

CDR3aa: CASSLVVRGLNTEAFF
v_gene: TRBV5-1

CDR3aa: CASRGRINTGELFF
v_gene: TRBV19

CDR3aa: CASTLGQPQAEAFF
v_gene: TRBV19

CDR3aa: CAWTRAGQAPSGANVLTF
v_gene: TRBV30

CDR3aa: CASSPRTSGILYEQYF
v_gene: TRBV11-3

CDR3aa: CASSLTDGRACEQYF
v_gene: TRBV7-3

CDR3aa: CASSLGRPSYNEQFF
v_gene: TRBV11-2

CDR3aa: CAWRGWGDSNQPQHF
v_gene: TRBV30

CDR3aa: CASAVQSSYEQYF
v_gene: TRBV10-2

CDR3aa: CASSFDRTDYGYTF
v_gene: TRBV27

CDR3aa: CSVGTSGRYEQYF
v_gene: TRBV29-1

CDR3aa: CASSFGVYEQYF
v_gene: TRBV5-1

CDR3aa: CASSQDSWSEGYEQYF
v_gene: TRBV14

CDR3aa: CASSLRETGYGYTF
v_gene: TRBV2

CDR3aa: CASSSQGATLGQPQHF
v_gene: TRBV7-3